This T cell receptor beta chain was identified in a study of technical replicates of blood from several donors. The table lists this clone with a count of one. Libraries were prepared by immunoSEQ multiplex PCR; TCRdb keeps only in-frame clonotypes and omits some of them. The table shows over 85,000 clones, with roughly 96% occurring only once. This CDR3 comprises 14 residues. Trimming removed 1 base from V and 0 bases from J, with 7 bases in between. In germline, CDR1 is SGHTA, CDR2 FQGTGA. The receptor was derived from a human donor in good health. This chain joins TRBV7-3 and TRBJ2-7; no reliable D call. The sequencing input was T cells isolated from PBMCs. The CDR3 DNA is TGTGCCAGCAGCTTAAGCGGAAGCTCCTACGAGCAGTACTTC. Translation gives CASSLSGSSYEQYF.